The clone carrying this T cell receptor (beta chain) has only a few counts. As yet, its antigen is unknown. These data come from a study of T-cell reconstitution after alpha-beta-depleted transplantation in children. The germline V gene encodes CDR1 SEHNR and CDR2 FQNEAQ (reference sequence). Trimming pared 0 bases from V and 0 bases from J, leaving 11 bases between. The CDR3 has 16 residues. Study findings and constraints: TCRbeta diversity was high at day 60 in some patients (a result of surviving recipient T cells and thymic progenitors).

The TCRbeta library was prepared with unique molecular identifiers. TCRdb re-called the PCR reads through MiXCR, storing one row per CDR3 protein. The repertoire holds 450,000 to 550,000 distinct CDR3 sequences, with roughly 11% as singletons. The specimen comprised PBMCs, mostly from graft donor cells, sampled 180 days after TCRalphabeta/CD19-depleted stem cell transplant. This TCR came from a female patient aged 2-15 years who had a stem cell transplant for aplastic anemia, so the T cells may come from the graft donor. The chain combines TRBV7-9 with TRBJ1-2; TRBD1 might be the D (6 bases). The CDR3 region is CASSLAGGQSNYGYTF. The CDR3 nucleotides read TGTGCCAGCAGCTTAGCGGGGGGACAATCTAACTATGGCTACACCTTC.